This TCR beta chain was documented in a study of Ad26.COV2.S vaccination and SARS-CoV-2 variants. Study context: Intramuscularly, Ad26.COV2.S was given either once or twice, 56 days apart.

Method: immunoSEQ multiplex PCR; TCRdb's copy keeps in-frame clones and lacks some. The sample shows over 250,000 clones, 70% to 90% of them seen only once. On this clone: What it recognizes is unknown.

Germline CDR1 reads MNHEY; CDR2 reads SMNVEV (reference sequence). V gave up 4 bases and J gave up 2 bases; unmatched junction bases: 9. The CDR3 contains 16 residues. Study-level results: People who got the vaccine or the placebo had similar non-spike TCR breadth. The TCR breadth and depth analyses may have produced an underestimate of total T cell responses.

The treatment denotes: over 15 received Ad26.COV2.S at low or high dose, single or two shots; roughly 5 received placebo; per-sample allocation not given. Collection of samples fell on day 63 after the first vaccine or placebo injection. A Boston adult aged 18-55 years was the donor. The chain joins TRBV27 to TRBJ2-7; 9 positions match TRBD1. This specimen consisted of peripheral blood, obtained in a trial of Ad26.COV2.S vaccine versus placebo. This TCR derives from a person aged 18-60 years who received the Ad26.COV2.S COVID-19 vaccine or a placebo. CDR3 DNA sequence: TGTGCCAGCAGTTCGACCGGGACAGGGATTCCCTACGAGCAGTACTTC. It codes for CASSSTGTGIPYEQYF.